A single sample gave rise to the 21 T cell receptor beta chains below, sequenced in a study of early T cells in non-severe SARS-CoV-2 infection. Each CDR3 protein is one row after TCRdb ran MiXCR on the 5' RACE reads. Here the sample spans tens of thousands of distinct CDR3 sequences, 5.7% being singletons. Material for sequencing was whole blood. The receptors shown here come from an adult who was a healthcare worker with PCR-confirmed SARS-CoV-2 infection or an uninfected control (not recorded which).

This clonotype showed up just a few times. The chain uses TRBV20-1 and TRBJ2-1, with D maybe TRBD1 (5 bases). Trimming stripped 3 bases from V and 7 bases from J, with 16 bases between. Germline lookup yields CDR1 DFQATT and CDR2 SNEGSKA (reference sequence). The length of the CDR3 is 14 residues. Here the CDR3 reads CSAREGHRVNEQFF. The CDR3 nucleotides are TGCAGTGCTAGGGAAGGACACCGGGTAAATGAGCAGTTCTTC.

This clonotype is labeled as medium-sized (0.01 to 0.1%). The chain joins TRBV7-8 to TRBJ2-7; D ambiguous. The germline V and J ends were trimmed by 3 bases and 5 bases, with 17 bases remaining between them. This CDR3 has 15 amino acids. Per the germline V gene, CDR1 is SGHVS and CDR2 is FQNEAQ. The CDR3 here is CASSFVGFGRDEQYF. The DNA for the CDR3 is TGTGCCAGCAGCTTTGTGGGTTTCGGACGTGACGAGCAGTACTTC. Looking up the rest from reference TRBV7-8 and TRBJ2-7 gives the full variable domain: GAGVSQSPRYKVAKRGQDVALRCDPISGHVSLFWYQQALGQGPEFLTYFQNEAQLDKSGLPSDRFFAERPEGSVSTLKIQRTQQEDSAVYLCASSFVGFGRDEQYFGPGTRLTVT.

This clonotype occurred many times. CDR3 DNA sequence: TGTGCCAGCGGATCCAACTCTGGGGCCAACGTCCTGACTTTC. Amino acids: CASGSNSGANVLTF. The chain carries TRBV2 and TRBJ2-6; D is ambiguous. The germline V gene has CDR1 SNHLY and CDR2 FYNNEI. This CDR3 comprises 14 residues. V lost 8 bases and J lost 0, with 8 bases in between.

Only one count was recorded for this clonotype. The CDR3 DNA sequence: TGTGCCAGCAGCTTGGTGGGATTTCGCACCGGGGAGCTGTTTTTT. Translating gives CASSLVGFRTGELFF. The genes are TRBV5-8 and TRBJ2-2; D is undetermined. Germline-derived CDR1 and CDR2 are SGHTS and YDEGEE. CDR3 length: 15 residues. The V end was cut by 0 bases, the J end by 4 bases, with 10 bases between.

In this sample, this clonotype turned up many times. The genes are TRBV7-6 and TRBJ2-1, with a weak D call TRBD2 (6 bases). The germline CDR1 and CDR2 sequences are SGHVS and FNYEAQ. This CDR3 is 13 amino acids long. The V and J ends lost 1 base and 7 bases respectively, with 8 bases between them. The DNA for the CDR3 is TGTGCCAGCAGCTTAGTAGGGAGGAATGAGCAGTTCTTC. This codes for CASSLVGRNEQFF. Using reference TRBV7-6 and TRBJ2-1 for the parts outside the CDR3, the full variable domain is GAGVSQSPRYKVTKRGQDVALRCDPISGHVSLYWYRQALGQGPEFLTYFNYEAQQDKSGLPNDRFSAERPEGSISTLTIQRTEQRDSAMYRCASSLVGRNEQFFGPGTRLTVL.

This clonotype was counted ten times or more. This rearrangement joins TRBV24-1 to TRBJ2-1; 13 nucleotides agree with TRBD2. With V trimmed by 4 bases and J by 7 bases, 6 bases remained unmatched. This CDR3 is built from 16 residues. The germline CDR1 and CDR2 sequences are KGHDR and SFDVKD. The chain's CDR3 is CATSDHTSGRENEQFF. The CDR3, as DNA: TGTGCCACCAGTGACCACACTAGCGGGAGGGAGAATGAGCAGTTCTTC.

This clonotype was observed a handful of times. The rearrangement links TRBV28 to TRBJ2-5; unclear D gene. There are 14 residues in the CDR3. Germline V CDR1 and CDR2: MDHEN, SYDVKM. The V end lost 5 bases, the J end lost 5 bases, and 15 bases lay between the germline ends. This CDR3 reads CASSLSRRGETQYF. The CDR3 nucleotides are TGTGCCAGCAGTCTGTCCCGGCGAGGCGAGACCCAGTACTTC.

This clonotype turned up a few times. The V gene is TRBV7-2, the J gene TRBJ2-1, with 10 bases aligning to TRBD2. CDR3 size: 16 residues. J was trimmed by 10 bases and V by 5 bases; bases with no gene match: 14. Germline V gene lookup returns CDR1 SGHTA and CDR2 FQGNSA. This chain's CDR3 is CASSPRLAGREGEQFF. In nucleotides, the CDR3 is TGTGCCAGCAGCCCCCGACTAGCGGGTCGGGAGGGGGAGCAGTTCTTC. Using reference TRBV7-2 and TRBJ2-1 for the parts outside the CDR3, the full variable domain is GAGVSQSPSNKVTEKGKDVELRCDPISGHTALYWYRQSLGQGLEFLIYFQGNSAPDKSGLPSDRFSAERTGGSVSTLTIQRTQQEDSAVYLCASSPRLAGREGEQFFGPGTRLTVL.

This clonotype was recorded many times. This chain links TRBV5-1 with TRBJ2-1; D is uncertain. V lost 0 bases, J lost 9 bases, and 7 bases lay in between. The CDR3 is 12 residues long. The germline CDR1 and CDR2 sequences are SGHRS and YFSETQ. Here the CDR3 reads CASSLGGSEQFF. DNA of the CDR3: TGCGCCAGCAGCTTGGGGGGTAGTGAGCAGTTCTTC.

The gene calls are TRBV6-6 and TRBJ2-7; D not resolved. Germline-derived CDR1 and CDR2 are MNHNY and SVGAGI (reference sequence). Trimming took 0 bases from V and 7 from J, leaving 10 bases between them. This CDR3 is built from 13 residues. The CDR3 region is CASSYSVLMEQYF. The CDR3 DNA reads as TGTGCCAGCAGTTACTCGGTTCTAATGGAGCAGTACTTC.

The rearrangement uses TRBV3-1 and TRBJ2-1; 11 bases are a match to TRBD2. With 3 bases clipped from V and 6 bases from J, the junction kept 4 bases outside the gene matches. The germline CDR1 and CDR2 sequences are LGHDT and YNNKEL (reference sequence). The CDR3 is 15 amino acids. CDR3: CASSQTSGAGNEQFF. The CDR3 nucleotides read TGTGCCAGCAGCCAGACTAGCGGGGCTGGCAATGAGCAGTTCTTC.

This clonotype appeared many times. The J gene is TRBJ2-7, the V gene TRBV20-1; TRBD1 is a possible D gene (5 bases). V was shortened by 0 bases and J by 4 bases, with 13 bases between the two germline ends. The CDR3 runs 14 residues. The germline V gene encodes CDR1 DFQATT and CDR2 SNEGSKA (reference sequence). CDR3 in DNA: TGCAGTGCTAGAGATCTTACCAGGGAATACGAGCAGTACTTC. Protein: CSARDLTREYEQYF.

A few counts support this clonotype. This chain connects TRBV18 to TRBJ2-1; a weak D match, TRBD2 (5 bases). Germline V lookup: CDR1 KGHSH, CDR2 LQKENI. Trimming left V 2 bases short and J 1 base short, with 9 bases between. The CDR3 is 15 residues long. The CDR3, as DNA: TGTGCCAGCTCACCAACCACGGGGTCCTACAATGAGCAGTTCTTC. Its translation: CASSPTTGSYNEQFF.

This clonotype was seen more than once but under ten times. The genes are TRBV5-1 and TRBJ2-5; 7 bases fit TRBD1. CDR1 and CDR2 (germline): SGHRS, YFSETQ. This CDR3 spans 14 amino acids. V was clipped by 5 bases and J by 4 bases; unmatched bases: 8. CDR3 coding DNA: TGCGCCAGCAGATCTGAGGGGGCGACAGAGACCCAGTACTTC. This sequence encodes CASRSEGATETQYF.

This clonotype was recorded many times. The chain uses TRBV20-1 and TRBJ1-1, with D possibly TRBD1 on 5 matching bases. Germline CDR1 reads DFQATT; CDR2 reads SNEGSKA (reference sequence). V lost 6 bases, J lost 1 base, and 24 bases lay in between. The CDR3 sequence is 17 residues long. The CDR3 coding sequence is TGCAGTGCCCCTTTTTATATCGGGACGGGCCCGAACACTGAAGCTTTCTTT. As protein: CSAPFYIGTGPNTEAFF.

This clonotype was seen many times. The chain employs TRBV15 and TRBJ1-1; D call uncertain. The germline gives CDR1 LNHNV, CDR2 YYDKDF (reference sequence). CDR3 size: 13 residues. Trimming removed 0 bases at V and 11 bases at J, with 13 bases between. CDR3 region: CATSRDRPAGAFF. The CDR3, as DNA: TGTGCCACCAGCAGAGATCGGCCAGCCGGGGCTTTCTTT.

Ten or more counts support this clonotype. CDR3 DNA sequence: TGTGCCAGCAGCTTAAAAAGCGGGAAAACTTACGATACGCAGTATTTT. Protein: CASSLKSGKTYDTQYF. The J gene is TRBJ2-3, the V gene TRBV7-2; 7 nucleotides align to TRBD2. The CDR3 extends over 16 amino acids. The germline V gene has CDR1 SGHTA and CDR2 FQGNSA. Trimming at V came to 2 bases and at J to 6 bases, leaving 11 bases not matched to a gene. Drawing the rest from reference TRBV7-2 and TRBJ2-3, the complete variable domain is GAGVSQSPSNKVTEKGKDVELRCDPISGHTALYWYRQSLGQGLEFLIYFQGNSAPDKSGLPSDRFSAERTGGSVSTLTIQRTQQEDSAVYLCASSLKSGKTYDTQYFGPGTRLTVL.

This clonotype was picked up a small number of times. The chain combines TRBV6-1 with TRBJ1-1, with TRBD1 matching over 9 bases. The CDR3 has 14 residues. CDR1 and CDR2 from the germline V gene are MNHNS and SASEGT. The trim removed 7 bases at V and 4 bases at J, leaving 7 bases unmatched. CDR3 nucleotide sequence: TGTGCCAGCATTCGAGGACAGGGGAGCACTGAAGCTTTCTTT. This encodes CASIRGQGSTEAFF.

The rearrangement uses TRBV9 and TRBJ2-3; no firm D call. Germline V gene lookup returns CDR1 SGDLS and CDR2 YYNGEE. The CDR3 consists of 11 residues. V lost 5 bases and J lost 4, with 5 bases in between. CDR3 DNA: TGTGCCAGCAGGTCGGCAGATACGCAGTATTTT. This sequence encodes CASRSADTQYF.

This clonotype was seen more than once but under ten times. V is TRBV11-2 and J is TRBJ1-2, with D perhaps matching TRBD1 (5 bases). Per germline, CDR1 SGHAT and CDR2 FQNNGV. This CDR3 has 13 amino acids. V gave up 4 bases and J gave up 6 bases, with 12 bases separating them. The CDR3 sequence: CASSSGRVNGYTF. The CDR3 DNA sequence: TGTGCCAGCAGCTCAGGGAGGGTGAATGGCTACACCTTC.

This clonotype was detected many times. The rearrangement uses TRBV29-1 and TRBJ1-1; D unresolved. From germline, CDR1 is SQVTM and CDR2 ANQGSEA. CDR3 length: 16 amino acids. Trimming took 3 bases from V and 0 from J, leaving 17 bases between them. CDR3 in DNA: TGCAGCGTTGAGCCCATTTCCATCGGGATGAACACTGAAGCTTTCTTT. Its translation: CSVEPISIGMNTEAFF. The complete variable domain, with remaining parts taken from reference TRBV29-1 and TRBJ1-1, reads SAVISQKPSRDICQRGTSLTIQCQVDSQVTMMFWYRQQPGQSLTLIATANQGSEATYESGFVIDKFPISRPNLTFSTLTVSNMSPEDSSIYLCSVEPISIGMNTEAFFGQGTRLTVV.